The clone carrying this T cell receptor (beta chain) has a handful of counts. The data originate from a study of blood T cell repertoires in COVID-19. At the level of the study: Specimens from acute and convalescent COVID-19 originated in the United States, Italy and Spain.

Germline lookup yields CDR1 LNHDA and CDR2 SQIVND (reference sequence). V lost 6 bases and J lost 6, with 14 bases in between. The length of the CDR3 is 13 residues. Sequencing was performed with immunoSEQ multiplex PCR; in TCRdb, only in-frame clones are kept and a portion is missing. The table shows around 50,000 clones, with 82% occurring only once. The origin of this receptor is a man older than 75 with COVID-19, enrolled during active disease. J is TRBJ1-2 and V is TRBV19; D is uncertain. Sequencing input: peripheral blood. CDR3 residues: CASRTGLLDGYTF. CDR3 sequence (DNA): TGTGCCAGTAGAACCGGACTACTCGATGGCTACACCTTC.